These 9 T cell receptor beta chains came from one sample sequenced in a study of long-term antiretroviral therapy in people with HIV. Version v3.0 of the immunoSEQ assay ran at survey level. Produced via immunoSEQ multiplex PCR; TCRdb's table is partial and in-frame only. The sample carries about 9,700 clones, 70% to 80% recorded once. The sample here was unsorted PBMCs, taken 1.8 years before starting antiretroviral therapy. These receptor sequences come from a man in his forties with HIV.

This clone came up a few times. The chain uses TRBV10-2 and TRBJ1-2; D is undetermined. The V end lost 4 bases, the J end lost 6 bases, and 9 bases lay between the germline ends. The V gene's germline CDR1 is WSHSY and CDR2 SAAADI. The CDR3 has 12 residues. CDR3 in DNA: TGCGCCAGCAGTGTGGACTTTAATGGCTACACCTTC. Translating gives CASSVDFNGYTF.

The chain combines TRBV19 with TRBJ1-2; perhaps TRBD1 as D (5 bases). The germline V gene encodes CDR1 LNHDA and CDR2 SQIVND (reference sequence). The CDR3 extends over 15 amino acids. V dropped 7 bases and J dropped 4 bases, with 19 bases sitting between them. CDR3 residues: CASTHATVRGYGYTF. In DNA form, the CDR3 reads TGTGCCAGTACCCATGCGACAGTCCGAGGCTATGGCTACACCTTC.

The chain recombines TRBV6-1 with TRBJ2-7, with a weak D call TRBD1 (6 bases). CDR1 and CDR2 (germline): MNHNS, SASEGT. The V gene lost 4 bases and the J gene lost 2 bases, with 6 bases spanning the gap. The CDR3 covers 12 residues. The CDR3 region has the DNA TGTGCCAGCAGTGGGACAGCCTACGAGCAGTACTTC. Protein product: CASSGTAYEQYF.

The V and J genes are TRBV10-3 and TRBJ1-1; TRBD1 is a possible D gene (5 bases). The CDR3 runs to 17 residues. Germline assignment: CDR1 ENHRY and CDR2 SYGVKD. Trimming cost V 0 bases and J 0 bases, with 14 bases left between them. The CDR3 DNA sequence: TGTGCCATCAGTGAGTCGAAAATGGGGCGCTTGAACACTGAAGCTTTCTTT. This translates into CAISESKMGRLNTEAFF.

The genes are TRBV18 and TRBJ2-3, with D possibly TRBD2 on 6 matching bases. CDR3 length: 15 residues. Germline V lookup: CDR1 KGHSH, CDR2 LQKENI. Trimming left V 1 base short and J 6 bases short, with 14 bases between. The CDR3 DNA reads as TGTGCCAGCTCACCACTGGGCGGGGAGGCCGATACGCAGTATTTT. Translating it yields CASSPLGGEADTQYF.

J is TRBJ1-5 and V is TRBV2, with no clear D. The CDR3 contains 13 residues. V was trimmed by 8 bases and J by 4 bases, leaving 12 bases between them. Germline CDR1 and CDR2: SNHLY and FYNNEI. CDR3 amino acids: CASHKAVNQPQHF. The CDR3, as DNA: TGTGCCAGCCACAAGGCAGTTAATCAGCCCCAGCATTTT.

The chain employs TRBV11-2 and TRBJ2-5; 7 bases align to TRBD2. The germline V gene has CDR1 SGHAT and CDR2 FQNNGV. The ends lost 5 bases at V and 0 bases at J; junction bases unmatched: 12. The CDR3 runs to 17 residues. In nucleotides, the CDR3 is TGTGCCAGCAGCCCGGGATCGGCGGGGGACTACCAAGAGACCCAGTACTTC. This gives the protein CASSPGSAGDYQETQYF.

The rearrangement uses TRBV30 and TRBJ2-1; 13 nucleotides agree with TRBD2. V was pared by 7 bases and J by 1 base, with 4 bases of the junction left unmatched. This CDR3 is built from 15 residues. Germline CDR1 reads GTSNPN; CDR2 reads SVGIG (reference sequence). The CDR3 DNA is TGTGCCTTAACGGGACTAGCGGGGTCCTACAATGAGCAGTTCTTC. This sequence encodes CALTGLAGSYNEQFF.

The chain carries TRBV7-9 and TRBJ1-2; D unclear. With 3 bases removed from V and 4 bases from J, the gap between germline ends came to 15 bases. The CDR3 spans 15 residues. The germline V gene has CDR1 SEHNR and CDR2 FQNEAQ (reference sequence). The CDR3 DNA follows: TGTGCCAGCAGCTTTTCAGGATATTTTCTCTATGGCTACACCTTC. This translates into CASSFSGYFLYGYTF.